The 8 T cell receptor beta chains listed next were all sequenced from one sample in a study of blood T cell repertoires in COVID-19. TCRdb keeps only in-frame clones here, not all; method: immunoSEQ multiplex PCR. In the table there are about 330,000 clones, more than 70% of which are singletons. Sequenced: PBMCs or T cells enriched from blood (not recorded which). The origin of the receptors is a woman aged 30 to 39 who had recovered from COVID-19.

This clone was picked up one time. The DNA for the CDR3 is TGTGCCAGCAGCTCCCGGCGGGACCCTCCAAATTCAGATACGCAGTATTTT. This encodes CASSSRRDPPNSDTQYF. The V and J genes are TRBV7-9 and TRBJ2-3, with D tentatively TRBD2 (6 bases). V lost 4 bases and J 4 bases, leaving 21 bases between the germline ends. This CDR3 region has 17 residues. Per germline, CDR1 SEHNR and CDR2 FQNEAQ (reference sequence).

This clone was recorded a few times. The chain has TRBV18 and TRBJ1-1; D is uncertain. CDR1 is KGHSH, CDR2 LQKENI, per germline. The length of the CDR3 is 15 residues. Trimming left V 1 base short and J 3 bases short, with 12 bases between. The CDR3 DNA is TGTGCCAGCTCACCACTACGGGATTGGGACACTGAAGCTTTCTTT. It encodes CASSPLRDWDTEAFF.

The chain combines TRBV6-2 or TRBV6-3 with TRBJ2-7, with D maybe TRBD2 (7 bases). The CDR3 consists of 17 residues. V lost 2 bases and J 1 base, leaving 18 bases between the germline ends. Germline V gene sequence: CDR1 MNHEY, CDR2 SVGEGT. CDR3 protein: CASSYLVGGANSYEQYF. Here the CDR3 DNA reads TGTGCCAGCAGTTACCTAGTGGGGGGGGCGAATTCCTACGAGCAGTACTTC.

As DNA, the CDR3 is TGTGCCTGGAGTGTAGTAGTCCAAGAGACCCAGTACTTC. This sequence encodes CAWSVVVQETQYF. The chain joins TRBV30 to TRBJ2-5; D is uncertain. V lost 0 bases to trimming and J lost 1 base, with 6 bases between them. Per the germline V gene, CDR1 is GTSNPN and CDR2 is SVGIG (reference sequence). The CDR3 has 13 residues. The entire variable domain, with the rest obtained from reference TRBV30 and TRBJ2-5, is as follows: SQTIHQWPATLVQPVGSPLSLECTVEGTSNPNLYWYRQAAGRGLQLLFYSVGIGQISSEVPQNLSASRPQDRQFILSSKKLLLSDSGFYLCAWSVVVQETQYFGPGTRLLVL.

This chain joins TRBV6-7 and TRBJ2-4, with 7 bases lining up with TRBD1. TRBV6-7 has ORF status, its function being uncertain. This CDR3 has 18 amino acids. The ends lost 2 bases at V and 0 bases at J; junction bases unmatched: 10. The CDR3 bases are TGTGCCAGCAGTTACCAAATCAGGACAGGCCGAGCCAAAAACATTCAGTACTTC. Translated, it gives CASSYQIRTGRAKNIQYF.

This chain links TRBV7-2 with TRBJ2-7; TRBD1 aligns across 8 bases. There are 13 residues in the CDR3. Germline assignment: CDR1 SGHTA and CDR2 FQGNSA. The J segment lost 1 base and the V segment lost 5 bases, leaving 1 base of the junction unmatched. The chain's CDR3 is CASSGQGSYEQYF. The CDR3 nucleotides read TGTGCCAGCAGCGGACAGGGTTCCTACGAGCAGTACTTC.

The CDR3 protein is CASRGVPTEAFF. DNA for the CDR3: TGTGCCAGTAGGGGCGTTCCCACTGAAGCTTTCTTT. The rearrangement joins TRBV19 to TRBJ1-1; D remains unclear. Germline V gene lookup returns CDR1 LNHDA and CDR2 SQIVND (reference sequence). The CDR3 is made up of 12 amino acids. V lost 6 bases to trimming and J lost 4 bases, with 9 bases between them.

This chain joins TRBV7-8 and TRBJ1-2; possibly TRBD1 for D (6 bases). The V and J ends lost 1 base and 7 bases respectively, with 25 bases between them. CDR1 is SGHVS, CDR2 FQNEAQ, per germline. This CDR3 is 18 amino acids long. The DNA of the CDR3 is TGTGCCAGCAGCTTAGAATGGAACCCTAGGGGGACCGTCGGTGGCTACACCTTC. Translation: CASSLEWNPRGTVGGYTF.